This T cell receptor beta chain was captured in a study of CD8 T cells in ankylosing spondylitis. The study, taken as a whole, reports: Seemingly characteristic of ankylosing spondylitis blood was a TCR beta motif consisting of about 8 highly homologous variants.

CDR1 and CDR2 (germline): MNHNS, SASEGT. The CDR3 has 13 residues. V shed 6 bases, J shed 9 bases, and the junction held 7 bases outside the gene matches. Concerning this clonotype: The antigen remains unidentified.

TCRdb re-derived calls from the 5' RACE reads in MiXCR, one entry per CDR3 protein. The repertoire holds approximately 540,000 distinct CDR3 sequences, about an eighth seen once, with about 6.5% in the top ten. V usage is TRBV6-1 and J usage is TRBJ2-1; 8 positions match TRBD2. The sample taken for sequencing was blood, either unsorted or a sorted T cell fraction (not recorded which). The sequence was collected from a male donor with ankylosing spondylitis. The CDR3 protein is CASSRSGSGEQFF. CDR3 in DNA: TGTGCCAGCAGCCGCAGCGGGAGCGGTGAGCAGTTCTTC.